The clone carrying this TCR beta chain was observed many times. What it binds is unknown. At one end, the junction sequence differs from germline, possibly due to a read error. The CDR3 is 12 amino acids. TCRdb re-analysed the 5' RACE reads in MiXCR, keeping a single row per CDR3 protein. The sample includes 180,000 or so distinct CDR3 sequences, roughly 10% of them seen just once. This specimen comes from a study of CD8 T cells in ankylosing spondylitis. Study results and caveats: Among TCR beta sequences, a motif of under ten highly homologous variants appeared characteristic of ankylosing spondylitis blood. Disease-associated clonotypes exhibited CD8+ identity and were relatively infrequent in peripheral blood. Earlier authors reported some of these motif variants in reactive arthritis synovial fluid and blood. Reported data indicate significant enrichment of disease-linked clones within matched ankylosing spondylitis synovial fluid.

The receptor comes from a male donor with ankylosing spondylitis or in good health (not recorded which). The specimen was blood, either unsorted or a sorted T cell fraction (not recorded which). V is TRBV12-3 or TRBV12-4 and J is TRBJ1-5; the D gene is possibly TRBD1 (6 bases). CDR3 nucleotides: TGTGCCAGCAGGTCCCCCGGGACACCCTTGAATTTT. Encoded protein: CASRSPGTPLNF.